This entry lists 24 T cell receptor beta chains sequenced from one sample in a study of blood T cell repertoires in COVID-19 (dated by TCRdb to the early 2020s). Library creation used the immunoSEQ multiplex PCR assay. TCRdb carries this immuneACCESS record with in-frame sequences only. Its versions omit some clonotypes, under half of them owing to an unresolved V gene in the studies checked, with the rest unexplained. This sample comprises roughly 240,000 clones, approximately 80% of them detected only once. Together, the top ten hold roughly 4.7% of the sample. Sequences were obtained from peripheral blood. These receptors were collected from a woman in her seventies with acute or convalescent COVID-19.

The chain uses TRBV6-5 and TRBJ1-1, with TRBD1 matching 9 bases. Germline CDR1 MNHEY, CDR2 SVGAGI. Trimming at V came to 6 bases and at J to 11 bases, leaving 13 bases not matched to a gene. This CDR3 is 14 amino acids long. DNA of the CDR3: TGTGCCAGCAGCCAAATTACAGGGGGCTGGCAGGCTTTCTTT. Translating gives CASSQITGGWQAFF.

The chain joins TRBV5-4 to TRBJ1-6; 9 bases line up with TRBD1. Germline V gene lookup returns CDR1 SGHNT and CDR2 YYREEE (reference sequence). V lost 0 bases, J lost 7 bases, and 5 bases stayed unmatched. The CDR3 covers 16 residues. The CDR3 nucleotides read TGTGCCAGCAGCTTGGATCGGACAGGGGTCAATTCACCCCTCCACTTT. It specifies CASSLDRTGVNSPLHF.

The CDR3: CASSQLTYEQYF. Written as DNA, the CDR3 is TGTGCCAGCAGCCAACTTACCTACGAGCAGTACTTC. The genes are TRBV3-1 (or the pseudogene TRBV3-2) and TRBJ2-7; D gene unclear. Germline V gene lookup returns CDR1 LGHDT and CDR2 YNNKEL (reference sequence). This CDR3 is built from 12 residues. Trimming took off 2 bases at V and 2 bases at J, with 4 bases between the two ends.

The genes are TRBV19 and TRBJ1-1, with D hard to call. The CDR3 runs to 15 residues. V lost 4 bases and J 0 bases, leaving 12 bases between the germline ends. Per the germline V gene, CDR1 is LNHDA and CDR2 is SQIVND (reference sequence). CDR3 sequence reads: CASSTTYSLNTEAFF. The CDR3 coding sequence is TGTGCCAGTAGTACAACTTACAGTCTGAACACTGAAGCTTTCTTT.

The chain uses TRBV27 and TRBJ1-2, with D possibly being TRBD1 (5 bases). The CDR3 covers 12 residues. The germline V gene has CDR1 MNHEY and CDR2 SMNVEV (reference sequence). The V and J ends lost 7 bases and 8 bases respectively, with 14 bases between them. The CDR3: CASTSAGGGYTF. The CDR3 nucleotides read TGTGCCAGCACCTCAGCGGGGGGGGGCTACACCTTC.

This chain connects TRBV9 to TRBJ1-3; no firm D call. Germline lookup yields CDR1 SGDLS and CDR2 YYNGEE. The CDR3 extends over 12 amino acids. The V gene lost 4 bases and the J gene lost 2 bases, with 4 bases spanning the gap. CDR3 DNA: TGTGCCAGCAGCCGTGCTGGAAACACCATATATTTT. Amino acid sequence: CASSRAGNTIYF.

V is TRBV6-6 and J is TRBJ1-2, with D possibly being TRBD1 (5 bases). Between the trimmed V and J ends, which lost 4 bases and 6 bases, there was a span of 21 bases. Germline-derived CDR1 and CDR2 are MNHNY and SVGAGI (reference sequence). The CDR3 loop spans 16 amino acids. The CDR3 region has the DNA TGTGCCAGCAGTTCTTACTACGCAGTAAAGGGGAATGGCTACACCTTC. This codes for CASSSYYAVKGNGYTF.

The chain uses TRBV6-5 and TRBJ1-1; a weak D match, TRBD1 (5 bases). Trimming cost V 3 bases and J 0 bases, with 11 bases left between them. Looked up from germline, CDR1 is MNHEY and CDR2 is SVGAGI. The length of the CDR3 is 15 residues. CDR3 protein: CASSYRTPLNTEAFF. The CDR3 bases are TGTGCCAGCAGTTATCGGACACCTCTGAACACTGAAGCTTTCTTT.

This clone was detected only a few times. The V call is TRBV6-2 or TRBV6-3, the J call TRBJ2-5; D possibly corresponds to TRBD1 (7 bases). Germline V gene data show CDR1 as MNHEY and CDR2 as SVGEGT. The CDR3 has 16 amino acids. Trimming pared 4 bases from V and 2 bases from J, leaving 17 bases between. In DNA form, the CDR3 reads TGTGCCAGCAGTTGGGGCGGGACAGACCTACAAGAGACCCAGTACTTC. This sequence encodes CASSWGGTDLQETQYF.

This clone occurred once. V is TRBV25-1 and J is TRBJ1-5, with a tentative D call TRBD1 (6 bases). The CDR3 has 16 residues. Trimming left V 1 base short and J 1 base short, with 11 bases between. Germline loops: CDR1 MGHDK, CDR2 SYGVNS. In DNA form, the CDR3 reads TGTGCCAGCAGTGAATCTGGGGGGGCAAGCAATCAGCCCCAGCATTTT. Translated, it gives CASSESGGASNQPQHF.

The chain couples TRBV28 to TRBJ2-5; 7 nucleotides match TRBD1. The germline V gene has CDR1 MDHEN and CDR2 SYDVKM. V lost 6 bases and J lost 3; bases outside the gene matches: 4. The CDR3 extends over 13 amino acids. The DNA for the CDR3 is TGTGCCAGCAGCCTAGGACAGGAAGAGACCCAGTACTTC. Protein product: CASSLGQEETQYF. The whole variable domain, remainder taken from reference TRBV28 and TRBJ2-5, is DVKVTQSSRYLVKRTGEKVFLECVQDMDHENMFWYRQDPGLGLRLIYFSYDVKMKEKGDIPEGYSVSREKKERFSLILESASTNQTSMYLCASSLGQEETQYFGPGTRLLVL.

The chain couples TRBV6-2 or TRBV6-3 to TRBJ2-1, with D perhaps TRBD1 (6 bases). V was pared by 4 bases and J by 5 bases, with 12 bases between. The V gene's germline CDR1 is MNHEY and CDR2 SVGEGT. The CDR3 is 14 residues long. CDR3 in amino acids: CASSWGRQNNEQFF. The CDR3 nucleotides are TGTGCCAGCAGTTGGGGGCGGCAGAACAATGAGCAGTTCTTC.

This chain uses TRBV2 with TRBJ2-3; TRBD1 matches 7 bases. The CDR3 has 15 amino acids. The trim removed 6 bases at V and 2 bases at J, leaving 8 bases unmatched. Germline V lookup: CDR1 SNHLY, CDR2 FYNNEI. The CDR3 DNA reads as TGTGCCAGCAGCCTCGACAGGGTGAACACAGATACGCAGTATTTT. Translating gives CASSLDRVNTDTQYF.

This chain links TRBV3-1 (or the pseudogene TRBV3-2) with TRBJ1-2; TRBD1 might be the D (6 bases). Trimming cost V 0 bases and J 4 bases, with 12 bases left between them. The CDR3 loop spans 15 amino acids. The germline V gene has CDR1 LGHDT and CDR2 YNNKEL (reference sequence). In DNA form, the CDR3 reads TGTGCCAGCAGCCAAGACGCTCAGGGGTCCTATGGCTACACCTTC. It specifies CASSQDAQGSYGYTF.

This clone was detected a few times. The J gene is TRBJ1-1, the V gene TRBV6-5, with 7 bases lining up with TRBD1. The CDR3 extends over 15 amino acids. The germline V gene encodes CDR1 MNHEY and CDR2 SVGAGI. The ends lost 2 bases at V and 5 bases at J; junction bases unmatched: 8. CDR3 DNA sequence: TGTGCCAGCAGTTACGAGGGCAGGGGGAGAACTGAAGCTTTCTTT. Translation: CASSYEGRGRTEAFF.

The rearrangement links TRBV25-1 to TRBJ2-1; 9 bases are a match to TRBD1. CDR1 MGHDK and CDR2 SYGVNS come from the germline V gene. CDR3 length: 18 amino acids. V was pared by 3 bases and J by 5 bases, with 14 bases of the junction left unmatched. This CDR3 reads CASSDYPGQGAPDNEQFF. CDR3 bases: TGTGCCAGCAGTGATTATCCGGGACAGGGAGCACCCGACAATGAGCAGTTCTTC.

The sample holds a few counts of this clone. The gene calls are TRBV7-9 and TRBJ2-3, with a weak D call TRBD1 (6 bases). In germline, CDR1 is SEHNR, CDR2 FQNEAQ (reference sequence). V was shortened by 2 bases and J by 2 bases, with 11 bases between the two germline ends. The CDR3 spans 15 residues. CDR3 region: CASSLSRGFTDTQYF. The CDR3 DNA follows: TGTGCCAGCAGCTTATCCAGGGGCTTCACAGATACGCAGTATTTT.

The chain is built from TRBV27 and TRBJ2-3; a weak D match, TRBD2 (6 bases). CDR1 is MNHEY, CDR2 SMNVEV, per germline (reference sequence). The length of the CDR3 is 16 residues. The V end lost 3 bases, the J end lost 4 bases, and 17 bases lay between the germline ends. CDR3 coding DNA: TGTGCCAGCAGTTTTATTTCGGGGGACGGGGCAGATACGCAGTATTTT. Its translation: CASSFISGDGADTQYF.

This sequence joins TRBV28 and TRBJ1-5; no reliable D call. The germline V and J ends were trimmed by 7 bases and 7 bases, with 14 bases remaining between them. Per the germline V gene, CDR1 is MDHEN and CDR2 is SYDVKM. This CDR3 is 13 amino acids long. The CDR3 sequence: CASTYSPGQPQHF. The CDR3 DNA reads TGTGCCAGCACCTACAGCCCGGGGCAGCCCCAGCATTTT.

This chain uses TRBV2 with TRBJ1-5; a possible D gene is TRBD1 (6 bases). V lost 9 bases, J lost 6 bases, and 15 bases lay in between. The germline gives CDR1 SNHLY, CDR2 FYNNEI. This CDR3 is 13 amino acids long. The CDR3 sequence: CASTGTRSQPQHF. The CDR3 DNA reads as TGTGCCAGTACCGGGACAAGGAGTCAGCCCCAGCATTTT.

The chain couples TRBV7-2 to TRBJ2-5, with TRBD2 matching 10 bases. CDR3 length equals 17 residues. V was pared by 2 bases and J by 3 bases, with 9 bases of the junction left unmatched. CDR1 is SGHTA and CDR2 is FQGNSA in the germline V gene. The CDR3 spells CASSLKFSGGRKETQYF. The CDR3 DNA follows: TGTGCCAGCAGCTTAAAGTTTAGCGGGGGGCGAAAAGAGACCCAGTACTTC.

The chain recombines TRBV5-4 with TRBJ2-1, with D perhaps matching TRBD1 (6 bases). The CDR3 is made up of 14 amino acids. Deletions cut 2 bases from V and 8 bases from J, with 14 bases between. Germline V gene data show CDR1 as SGHNT and CDR2 as YYREEE (reference sequence). The CDR3 spells CASSFPDRKDEQFF. CDR3 DNA: TGTGCCAGCAGCTTCCCCGACAGGAAGGATGAGCAGTTCTTC.

This clone was observed a handful of times. The J gene is TRBJ2-1, the V gene TRBV19, with TRBD1 matching over 11 bases. Trimming cost V 5 bases and J 9 bases; bases outside gene matches: 9. CDR3 size: 15 residues. From germline, CDR1 is LNHDA and CDR2 SQIVND (reference sequence). CDR3 bases: TGTGCCAGTAGTTTCCGGGACAGGGGGTACGGTGAGCAGTTCTTC. This codes for CASSFRDRGYGEQFF.

The chain recombines TRBV7-2 with TRBJ2-1; 10 bases match TRBD1. Trimming took 5 bases from V and 0 from J; bases not matched to a gene: 1. This CDR3 is built from 15 residues. Germline CDR1 and CDR2: SGHTA and FQGNSA. CDR3 loop: CASSRDRGSYNEQFF. CDR3 DNA: TGTGCCAGCAGCCGGGACAGGGGCTCCTACAATGAGCAGTTCTTC.